This T cell receptor (beta chain) was captured by sequencing in a study of blood T cell repertoires in COVID-19. This CDR3 is 14 amino acids long. Germline loops: CDR1 MGHDK, CDR2 SYGVNS. V lost 3 bases to trimming and J lost 3 bases, with 9 bases between them. Membership in each cohort depended on participant-reported clinical history. Symptom resolution, clearance, or two negative PCRs marked the recovered donors of Cohort 3. The table came from immunoSEQ multiplex PCR; TCRdb's copy has only in-frame clones and leaves some out. The sample lists approximately 490,000 clones, around 85% seen once, with 6.5% to 8.5% in the top ten.

The sequence was collected from a woman aged 60-70 years who had recovered from COVID-19. The V gene is TRBV25-1, the J gene TRBJ1-5; D gene unclear. The source material was PBMCs or T cells enriched from blood (not recorded which). In nucleotides, the CDR3 is TGTGCCAGCAGTGACGGCGGGTACAATCAGCCCCAGCATTTT. Amino acid sequence: CASSDGGYNQPQHF.